The 21 T cell receptor beta chains given below trace back to one sample, sequenced in a study of cytomegalovirus exposure and HLA in healthy donors. PCR employed 60 Vbeta and 13 Jbeta primers. Sequenced by immunoSEQ multiplex PCR; TCRdb stores in-frame clones only, minus some. In the table there are about 43,000 clones, roughly half of which are singletons. Sequencing was performed on PBMCs. Receptors originate from a man in his 60s in good health and CMV-seronegative.

This clone appeared a few times. The V and J genes are TRBV18 and TRBJ2-1; no definite D call. Germline V gene lookup returns CDR1 KGHSH and CDR2 LQKENI. The germline V and J ends were trimmed by 2 bases and 3 bases, with 5 bases remaining between them. The CDR3 covers 13 residues. The CDR3: CASSPEIYNEQFF. Written as DNA, the CDR3 is TGTGCCAGCTCACCAGAGATCTACAATGAGCAGTTCTTC.

This clone was detected a few times. The V gene is TRBV7-9, the J gene TRBJ2-1; maybe TRBD2 (5 bases). This CDR3 is 13 amino acids long. From germline, CDR1 is SEHNR and CDR2 FQNEAQ (reference sequence). Trimming took 3 bases from V and 9 from J, leaving 12 bases between them. For the CDR3, the DNA is TGTGCCAGCAGCTTTGTTCTTGGAGGTGAGCAGTTCTTC. Its protein is CASSFVLGGEQFF.

This chain uses TRBV7-3 with TRBJ2-5; 8 bases align to TRBD2. The J call may be mistaken, given a closer DNA end match to TRBJ2-7. There are 14 residues in the CDR3. The germline V gene encodes CDR1 SGHTA and CDR2 FQGTGA. CDR3 nucleotide sequence: TGTGCCAGCAGCCCAACCGGGACTAGCTACGAGCAGTACTTC. Protein product: CASSPTGTSYEQYF.

This clone was seen a few times. The gene calls are TRBV5-1 and TRBJ2-5; unclear D gene. Germline CDR1 is SGHRS and CDR2 is YFSETQ. Trimming cost V 2 bases and J 3 bases, with 5 bases left between them. The CDR3 runs 12 residues. The CDR3 protein is CASSFIEETQYF. In DNA form, the CDR3 reads TGCGCCAGCAGCTTCATAGAAGAGACCCAGTACTTC.

This sequence joins TRBV25-1 and TRBJ2-1; possibly TRBD1 for D (7 bases). This CDR3 is built from 14 residues. CDR1 is MGHDK, CDR2 SYGVNS, per germline. V was trimmed by 2 bases and J by 9 bases, leaving 14 bases between them. Written as DNA, the CDR3 is TGTGCCAGCAGTGAAATAGCTCAGGGGGGTGAGCAGTTCTTC. It is translated as CASSEIAQGGEQFF.

V and J are TRBV10-3 and TRBJ2-7; tentative D call: TRBD1 (5 bases). This CDR3 comprises 14 residues. Trimming cost V 7 bases and J 6 bases, with 19 bases left between them. From germline, CDR1 is ENHRY and CDR2 SYGVKD. The CDR3 sequence is CAITPDSGFREQYF. Written as DNA, the CDR3 is TGTGCCATCACTCCTGACTCAGGGTTTCGCGAGCAGTACTTC.

This chain connects TRBV30 to TRBJ1-2; possibly TRBD1 for D (6 bases). V was cut by 5 bases and J by 5 bases, with 15 bases left in between. The CDR3 length is 13 residues. The germline V gene has CDR1 GTSNPN and CDR2 SVGIG (reference sequence). CDR3 sequence reads: CAWANRVQYGYTF. As DNA, the CDR3 is TGTGCCTGGGCAAACAGGGTACAGTATGGCTACACCTTC.

This chain joins TRBV14 and TRBJ2-1, with 8 bases aligning to TRBD2. V lost 5 bases and J lost 4; bases outside the gene matches: 7. In germline, CDR1 is SGHDN, CDR2 FVKESK. CDR3 length equals 15 residues. The CDR3 sequence: CASSLRASGYNEQFF. CDR3 bases: TGTGCCAGCAGCTTAAGGGCTAGCGGGTACAATGAGCAGTTCTTC.

Note on this clone: The CDR3 carries no conserved terminal phenylalanine or tryptophan, so it likely arises from a read error. The chain combines TRBV29-1 with TRBJ1-2, with TRBD1 identical over 7 bases. The CDR3 is 12 residues long. Germline assignment: CDR1 SQVTM and CDR2 ANQGSEA. The V and J ends lost 5 bases and 8 bases, in that order; junction bases with no gene match: 8. CDR3 nucleotides: TGCAGCGTTCTCAGGGGGAGTGACGGCTACACCTTA. Its protein is CSVLRGSDGYTL.

This chain joins TRBV7-2 and TRBJ1-5; TRBD1 is a possible D gene (6 bases). The CDR3 runs to 14 residues. V lost 4 bases, J lost 5 bases, and 12 bases lay in between. Germline CDR1 is SGHTA and CDR2 is FQGNSA. CDR3 sequence reads: CASSSQGSDQPQHF. The CDR3 region has the DNA TGTGCCAGCAGCTCACAGGGATCCGATCAGCCCCAGCATTTT.

J is TRBJ2-7 and V is TRBV5-1, with 7 bases that match TRBD1. Germline CDR1 is SGHRS and CDR2 is YFSETQ. The CDR3 is made up of 12 amino acids. J lost 2 bases, V lost 7 bases, and 3 bases had no gene match. CDR3 in amino acids: CASGDRAYEQYF. The DNA for the CDR3 is TGCGCCAGCGGGGACAGAGCCTACGAGCAGTACTTC.

This clone was recorded a few times. The chain has TRBV9 and TRBJ1-3; 7 positions agree with TRBD1. This CDR3 is 15 amino acids long. The V gene's germline CDR1 is SGDLS and CDR2 YYNGEE. The J segment lost 2 bases and the V segment lost 0 bases, leaving 2 bases of the junction unmatched. In nucleotides, the CDR3 is TGTGCCAGCAGCGTAGAGCAGGGGGCTGGAAACACCATATATTTT. This sequence encodes CASSVEQGAGNTIYF. Full variable domain (remainder filled in from reference TRBV9 and TRBJ1-3): DSGVTQTPKHLITATGQRVTLRCSPRSGDLSVYWYQQSLDQGLQFLIQYYNGEERAKGNILERFSAQQFPDLHSELNLSSLELGDSALYFCASSVEQGAGNTIYFGEGSWLTVV.

DNA for the CDR3: TGTGCCTGGACCCCCCGTGGGGCCGAAACTTATAGCAATCAGCCCCAGCATTTT. This codes for CAWTPRGAETYSNQPQHF. This sequence joins TRBV30 and TRBJ1-5; perhaps TRBD1 as D (5 bases). The CDR3 spans 18 residues. Germline values: CDR1 GTSNPN, CDR2 SVGIG (reference sequence). The germline V and J ends were trimmed by 4 bases and 0 bases, with 22 bases remaining between them.

This clone was seen a handful of times. The chain uses TRBV6-4 and TRBJ2-1; 8 positions agree with TRBD2. CDR1 MRHNA and CDR2 SNTAGT come from the germline V gene. This CDR3 region has 16 residues. J was trimmed by 9 bases and V by 0 bases; bases with no gene match: 10. CDR3 sequence reads: CASSDSMAGGNSEQFF. In nucleotides, the CDR3 is TGTGCCAGCAGTGACTCGATGGCGGGAGGTAATTCTGAGCAGTTCTTC.

The chain is built from TRBV7-3 and TRBJ2-3, with TRBD2 matching over 7 bases. V was pared by 0 bases and J by 9 bases, with 6 bases of the junction left unmatched. The CDR3 consists of 14 residues. Germline-derived CDR1 and CDR2 are SGHTA and FQGTGA. The CDR3: CASSLTGGGDTQYF. The CDR3 DNA reads as TGTGCCAGCAGCTTAACGGGCGGGGGAGACACGCAGTATTTT. The whole variable domain, filled in from reference TRBV7-3 and TRBJ2-3, reads GAGVSQTPSNKVTEKGKYVELRCDPISGHTALYWYRQSLGQGPEFLIYFQGTGAADDSGLPNDRFFAVRPEGSVSTLKIQRTERGDSAVYLCASSLTGGGDTQYFGPGTRLTVL.

Written as DNA, the CDR3 is TGTGCCAGCAGGGATACAGGGTTGGGTGGCTACACCTTC. Residues: CASRDTGLGGYTF. The chain couples TRBV6-6 to TRBJ1-2, with a possible D match to TRBD1 (6 bases). From germline, CDR1 is MNHNY and CDR2 SVGAGI (reference sequence). V gave up 6 bases and J gave up 7 bases, with 15 bases separating them. This CDR3 has 13 amino acids.

The rearrangement uses TRBV4-3 and TRBJ2-1; maybe TRBD2 (5 bases). This CDR3 is 15 amino acids long. CDR1 is LGHNA and CDR2 is YSLEER in the germline V gene. Trimming cost V 0 bases and J 9 bases, with 15 bases left between them. The CDR3 sequence is CASSQDPPGRGEQFF. The CDR3, as DNA: TGCGCCAGCAGCCAAGATCCCCCGGGGAGAGGTGAGCAGTTCTTC.

This clone was counted a few times. The chain uses TRBV6-5 and TRBJ2-7; D call uncertain. The CDR3 is 15 residues long. The germline V gene has CDR1 MNHEY and CDR2 SVGAGI. V gave up 0 bases and J gave up 2 bases, with 11 bases separating them. The DNA of the CDR3 is TGTGCCAGCAGTTACTCGGTCGGGTCCACCTACGAGCAGTACTTC. Translated: CASSYSVGSTYEQYF.

This rearrangement joins TRBV7-2 to TRBJ1-2; tentatively, D is TRBD1 (5 bases). The V end lost 0 bases, the J end lost 6 bases, and 11 bases lay between the germline ends. The CDR3 sequence is 14 residues long. Germline-derived CDR1 and CDR2 are SGHTA and FQGNSA. The CDR3 bases are TGTGCCAGCAGCTTAGCGAAACAGGTTGATGGCTACACCTTC. Translating it yields CASSLAKQVDGYTF.

The chain combines TRBV18 with TRBJ1-2; TRBD1 is a possible D gene (5 bases). V was trimmed by 5 bases and J by 4 bases, leaving 14 bases between them. There are 14 residues in the CDR3. CDR1 is KGHSH, CDR2 LQKENI, per germline. CDR3 DNA: TGTGCCAGCTCATCGACAGCGACGATCTATGGCTACACCTTC. Protein product: CASSSTATIYGYTF. Full variable domain (rest looked up from reference TRBV18 and TRBJ1-2): NAGVMQNPRHLVRRRGQEARLRCSPMKGHSHVYWYRQLPEEGLKFMVYLQKENIIDESGMPKERFSAEFPKEGPSILRIQQVVRGDSAAYFCASSSTATIYGYTFGSGTRLTVV.

This sequence joins TRBV6-5 and TRBJ2-7; 9 bases agree with TRBD1. The junction had 3 bases not matched to a gene; V was cut back by 6 bases and J by 3 bases. The CDR3 is 13 residues long. The V gene's germline CDR1 is MNHEY and CDR2 SVGAGI. The CDR3 sequence: CASRGQGFYEQYF. The CDR3 bases are TGTGCCAGCAGGGGACAGGGCTTCTACGAGCAGTACTTC.